The source of this T cell receptor (beta chain) is a study of blood T cells in healthy people across ages. A sample-barcoded 5' primer and a J-beta primer mix were used in a second PCR of roughly 7 to 11 cycles. A single record per CDR3 protein comes from TCRdb applying MiXCR to the 5' RACE reads. The profile shows around 1,500,000 distinct CDR3 sequences, 28% of them singletons. Germline V gives CDR1 DFQATT, CDR2 SNEGSKA (reference sequence). Trimming shortened V by 3 bases and J by 7 bases, and 19 bases separated the two germline ends. There are 15 residues in the CDR3. This TCR was recovered from a woman aged 25 to 39 in good health. The sequenced sample was blood. The rearrangement joins TRBV20-1 to TRBJ1-5, with D possibly matching TRBD1 (5 bases). CDR3 amino acids: CSASTHGQGGQPQHF. The DNA for the CDR3 is TGCAGTGCTAGTACCCACGGGCAGGGTGGCCAGCCCCAGCATTTT.